This T cell receptor (beta chain) was obtained from a study of control samples from healthy donors and cancer patients. Trimming at V came to 5 bases and at J to 6 bases, leaving 15 bases not matched to a gene. Per germline, CDR1 SNHLY and CDR2 FYNNEI. The CDR3 extends over 18 amino acids. Libraries were prepared by immunoSEQ multiplex PCR; TCRdb keeps only in-frame clonotypes and omits some of them. The profile covers fewer than 120,000 clones, with 70% to 90% appearing a single time and 3.5% to 4.5% taken by the ten largest. The chain uses TRBV2 and TRBJ2-4; the match to TRBD2 covers 11 bases. This receptor was taken from a woman aged 60 to 75 with lung cancer. Sequences were obtained from PBMCs. CDR3 DNA: TGTGCCAGCAGTCCTTTCCCCGGTAGCGGGGGGGATGGAAACATTCAGTACTTC. Its protein product is CASSPFPGSGGDGNIQYF.